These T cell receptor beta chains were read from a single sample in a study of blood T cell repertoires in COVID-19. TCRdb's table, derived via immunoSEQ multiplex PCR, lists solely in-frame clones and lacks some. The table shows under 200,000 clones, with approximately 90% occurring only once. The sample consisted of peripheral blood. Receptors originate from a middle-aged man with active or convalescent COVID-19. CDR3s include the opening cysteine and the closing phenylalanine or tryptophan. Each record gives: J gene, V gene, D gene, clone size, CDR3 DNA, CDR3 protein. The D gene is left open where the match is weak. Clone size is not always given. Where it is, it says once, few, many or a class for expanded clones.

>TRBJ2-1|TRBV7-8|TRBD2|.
TGTGCCAGCAGCACAATACGGACTAGCTCCTACAATGAGCAGTTCTTC
CASSTIRTSSYNEQFF
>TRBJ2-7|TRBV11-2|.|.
TGTGCCAGCAGCTTAGATCGTCCGACAAACTCCTACGAGCAGTACTTC
CASSLDRPTNSYEQYF
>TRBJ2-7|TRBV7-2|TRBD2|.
TGTGCCAGCAGCTTTGGGACTAGCGTCTCCTACGAGCAGTACTTC
CASSFGTSVSYEQYF
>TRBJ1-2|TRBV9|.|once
TGTGCCAGCAGCGTTGACAAGGCTAACTATGGCTACACCTTC
CASSVDKANYGYTF
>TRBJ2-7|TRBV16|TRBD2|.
TGTGCCAGCAGCCCATACGGACTAGCGGGAGGGTCCGGGTACGAGCAGTACTTC
CASSPYGLAGGSGYEQYF
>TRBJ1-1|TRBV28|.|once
TGTGCCAGCAGTTTTAGGGGTTGGACTGAAGCTTTCTTT
CASSFRGWTEAFF
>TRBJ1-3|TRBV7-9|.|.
TGTGCCAGCAGCCAACTATGGGGAGTTTCTGGAAACACCATATATTTT
CASSQLWGVSGNTIYF
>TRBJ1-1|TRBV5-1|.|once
TGCGCCAGCCAAGGGCAGGAGGGGACTGAAGCTTTCTTT
CASQGQEGTEAFF
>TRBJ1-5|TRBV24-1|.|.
TGTGCCACCAGTGATCCAGGGTTTGATCAGCCCCAGCATTTT
CATSDPGFDQPQHF
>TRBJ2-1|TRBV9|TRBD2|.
TGTGCCAGCAGCAACTCCGGGGGGTCCTACAATGAGCAGTTCTTC
CASSNSGGSYNEQFF
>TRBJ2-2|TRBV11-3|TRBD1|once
TGTGCCAGCAGCCTAGGGACAGGCAACACCGGGGAGCTGTTTTTT
CASSLGTGNTGELFF
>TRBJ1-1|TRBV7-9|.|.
TGTGCCAGCAGCTTAGTACAGGGCAACACTGAAGCTTTCTTT
CASSLVQGNTEAFF
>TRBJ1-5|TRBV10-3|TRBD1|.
TGTGCCATCAGTGAGTCGACCGGGACAGGGCGTCAGCCCCAGCATTTT
CAISESTGTGRQPQHF
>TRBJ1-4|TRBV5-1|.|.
TGCGCCAGCAGCTTGTCTACTAATGAAAAACTGTTTTTT
CASSLSTNEKLFF